One and the same sample provided the 29 T cell receptor beta chains below, sequenced in a study of neoadjuvant anti-PD-1 for oral cavity cancer. The time point is: after neoadjuvant nivolumab, at surgical resection. The assay was immunoSEQ multiplex PCR, and TCRdb's table has in-frame clones only and misses some. The sample carries about 68,000 clones, approximately 81% recorded once. The material sequenced was PBMCs, taken after nivolumab (anti-PD-1) treatment. Receptor source: a person between 40 and 80 years old with oral cavity squamous cell carcinoma.

The chain couples TRBV14 to TRBJ1-1; no firm D call. With 1 base removed from V and 0 bases from J, the gap between germline ends came to 12 bases. This CDR3 region has 16 residues. Germline loops: CDR1 SGHDN, CDR2 FVKESK. The CDR3 sequence is CASSQVFGYLNTEAFF. Here the CDR3 DNA reads TGTGCCAGCAGCCAAGTATTCGGCTACCTGAACACTGAAGCTTTCTTT.

The chain employs TRBV5-1 and TRBJ2-1; TRBD1 or TRBD2 may be the D gene (5 bases each). V lost 5 bases and J 2 bases, leaving 14 bases between the germline ends. Germline V gives CDR1 SGHRS, CDR2 YFSETQ. This CDR3 spans 15 amino acids. CDR3 DNA: TGCGCCAGCAGGGGTACATTGGGGGCCTACAATGAGCAGTTCTTC. Translation gives CASRGTLGAYNEQFF.

The V call is TRBV9, the J call TRBJ2-5; D is perhaps TRBD2 (6 bases). Trimming took 3 bases from V and 1 from J, leaving 16 bases between them. Germline CDR1 SGDLS, CDR2 YYNGEE. The CDR3 length is 16 residues. The CDR3 region has the DNA TGTGCCAGCAGCGCCCACGTTAGCGGAGCCCAAGAGACCCAGTACTTC. Protein product: CASSAHVSGAQETQYF.

The rearrangement uses TRBV5-4 and TRBJ2-5, with no clear D. CDR1 is SGHNT, CDR2 YYREEE, per germline (reference sequence). The CDR3 is made up of 15 amino acids. Trimming took off 0 bases at V and 1 base at J, with 10 bases between the two ends. CDR3 loop: CASSLGRSAQETQYF. Here the CDR3 DNA reads TGTGCCAGCAGCTTGGGTAGGTCTGCCCAAGAGACCCAGTACTTC.

The chain employs TRBV7-9 and TRBJ1-5, with unresolved D. The CDR3 extends over 16 amino acids. Germline CDR1 and CDR2: SEHNR and FQNEAQ (reference sequence). The ends were cut back, 1 base at V and 0 bases at J, with 10 bases in the middle. The CDR3 bases are TGTGCCAGCAGCTTAGTAACGGGAAATAGCAATCAGCCCCAGCATTTT. This encodes CASSLVTGNSNQPQHF.

The V gene is TRBV30, the J gene TRBJ1-2; a possible D gene is TRBD1 (6 bases). The CDR3 length is 14 residues. V lost 4 bases and J lost 1, with 13 bases in between. Germline assignment: CDR1 GTSNPN and CDR2 SVGIG (reference sequence). The CDR3 nucleotides read TGTGCCTGGACCCCCGGACAGATTAACTATGGCTACACCTTC. Protein product: CAWTPGQINYGYTF.

The table lists this clone with a count of one. The chain is built from TRBV27 and TRBJ2-5; D unclear. The CDR3 is made up of 15 amino acids. V was clipped by 2 bases and J by 2 bases, with 12 bases between them. CDR1 MNHEY and CDR2 SMNVEV come from the germline V gene (reference sequence). In DNA form, the CDR3 reads TGTGCCAGCAGTTTAAGGGCAAATACGCAAGAGACCCAGTACTTC. Translation gives CASSLRANTQETQYF.

The rearrangement links TRBV7-2 to TRBJ2-1; D is uncertain. Trimming removed 1 base at V and 6 bases at J, with 10 bases between. Per germline, CDR1 SGHTA and CDR2 FQGNSA. This CDR3 region has 14 residues. The CDR3 spells CASSLDFGRNEQFF. The CDR3 DNA reads TGTGCCAGCAGCTTAGACTTCGGCCGCAATGAGCAGTTCTTC.

This clone was detected a few times. V usage is TRBV11-1 and J usage is TRBJ2-1, with D maybe TRBD2 (6 bases). CDR3 length: 15 residues. The V gene lost 3 bases and the J gene lost 2 bases, with 11 bases spanning the gap. The germline V gene encodes CDR1 SGHAT and CDR2 FQDESV (reference sequence). The CDR3 DNA sequence: TGTGCCAGCAGCTTTAGGCGGGATCCCTACAATGAGCAGTTCTTC. Translating gives CASSFRRDPYNEQFF.

The chain links TRBV2 to TRBJ2-3, with 7 bases lining up with TRBD2. Trimming cost V 3 bases and J 4 bases; bases outside gene matches: 7. The CDR3 has 15 amino acids. Germline CDR1 is SNHLY and CDR2 is FYNNEI. The CDR3: CASSDRGSRADTQYF. The CDR3 nucleotides read TGTGCCAGCAGTGACCGCGGGAGTCGGGCAGATACGCAGTATTTT.

The chain links TRBV29-1 to TRBJ2-7, with D maybe TRBD1 (6 bases). The CDR3 spans 13 residues. CDR1 is SQVTM, CDR2 ANQGSEA, per germline. Trimming took off 6 bases at V and 2 bases at J, with 14 bases between the two ends. CDR3 in DNA: TGCAGCGTCTCCCTTGGACAGACCTACGAGCAGTACTTC. Amino acid sequence: CSVSLGQTYEQYF.

This chain connects TRBV28 to TRBJ2-7; weak D call: TRBD1 (5 bases). The germline gives CDR1 MDHEN, CDR2 SYDVKM. The CDR3 is 15 residues long. Trimming pared 2 bases from V and 3 bases from J, leaving 14 bases between. The CDR3, as DNA: TGTGCCAGCAGTTTAGCAGGGCTTGACAGCTACGAGCAGTACTTC. Amino acids: CASSLAGLDSYEQYF.

CDR3 sequence: CASSAGTDTQYF. DNA for the CDR3: TGTGCCAGTAGCGCGGGCACAGATACGCAGTATTTT. The rearrangement links TRBV19 to TRBJ2-3, with D uncertain. The CDR3 covers 12 residues. V lost 6 bases, J lost 1 base, and 5 bases lay in between. CDR1 LNHDA and CDR2 SQIVND come from the germline V gene (reference sequence).

This chain links TRBV9 with TRBJ2-2; no firm D call. Germline V gene data show CDR1 as SGDLS and CDR2 as YYNGEE. Trimming removed 0 bases at V and 8 bases at J, with 8 bases between. This CDR3 is 13 amino acids long. As DNA, the CDR3 is TGTGCCAGCAGCGTAGGGTGGGTAGGGGAGCTGTTTTTT. Translating it yields CASSVGWVGELFF. The variable domain in full, with the rest retrieved from reference TRBV9 and TRBJ2-2, is DSGVTQTPKHLITATGQRVTLRCSPRSGDLSVYWYQQSLDQGLQFLIQYYNGEERAKGNILERFSAQQFPDLHSELNLSSLELGDSALYFCASSVGWVGELFFGEGSRLTVL.

The genes are TRBV11-2 and TRBJ2-7; 11 positions match TRBD2. Looked up from germline, CDR1 is SGHAT and CDR2 is FQNNGV. The J segment lost 5 bases and the V segment lost 3 bases, leaving 9 bases of the junction unmatched. The CDR3 has 16 amino acids. The CDR3 spells CASSLAVAGGLNEQYF. In DNA, the CDR3 is TGTGCCAGCAGCTTGGCGGTAGCGGGAGGGCTAAACGAGCAGTACTTC.

Here the CDR3 reads CASSYRWVGVGELFF. The CDR3 coding sequence is TGTGCCAGCAGTTACCGCTGGGTAGGAGTGGGGGAGCTGTTTTTT. The genes are TRBV6-5 and TRBJ2-2; D call uncertain. CDR3 length: 15 residues. Trimming took off 2 bases at V and 8 bases at J, with 15 bases between the two ends. Germline CDR1 MNHEY, CDR2 SVGAGI.

The chain is built from TRBV30 and TRBJ1-4; TRBD1 matches at 11 bases. Germline CDR1 is GTSNPN and CDR2 is SVGIG (reference sequence). The CDR3 totals 12 residues. The V segment lost 3 bases and the J segment 9 bases; nucleotides outside the gene matches: 0. In nucleotides, the CDR3 is TGTGCCTGGAGGGACAGGGGGCAAAAACTGTTTTTT. It codes for CAWRDRGQKLFF.

This clone was detected only once. For the CDR3, the DNA is TGCGCCAGCAGCTTCGGGACCGCCGTCCCAGCCACAGATACGCAGTATTTT. Translating gives CASSFGTAVPATDTQYF. The chain carries TRBV5-1 and TRBJ2-3; D might be TRBD1 or TRBD2, each matching 5 bases. Trimming removed 2 bases at V and 2 bases at J, with 18 bases between. The CDR3 is 17 amino acids. Germline CDR1 SGHRS, CDR2 YFSETQ.

V and J are TRBV15 and TRBJ1-4; no reliable D call. The CDR3 is 15 residues long. Trimming removed 1 base at V and 0 bases at J, with 6 bases between. Germline CDR1 reads LNHNV; CDR2 reads YYDKDF (reference sequence). CDR3 region: CATSRGPATNEKLFF. CDR3 DNA: TGTGCCACCAGCAGAGGACCTGCAACTAATGAAAAACTGTTTTTT.

The CDR3 sequence: CASSVSPDRAYEQYF. As DNA, the CDR3 is TGTGCCAGCAGTGTTAGCCCGGACAGGGCCTACGAGCAGTACTTC. The chain links TRBV9 to TRBJ2-7; 8 positions match TRBD1. The CDR3 spans 15 residues. The V gene end was trimmed by 5 bases and the J gene end by 2 bases; junction bases not matched to a gene: 9. CDR1 is SGDLS and CDR2 is YYNGEE in the germline V gene.

The chain joins TRBV6-5 to TRBJ1-2, with TRBD1 matching 8 bases. This CDR3 has 14 amino acids. V lost 5 bases and J lost 4; bases outside the gene matches: 6. CDR1 is MNHEY, CDR2 SVGAGI, per germline. The CDR3 DNA follows: TGTGCCAGCAGTCGGGGGACAGGAAGCTATGGCTACACCTTC. Residues: CASSRGTGSYGYTF.

The chain couples TRBV7-8 to TRBJ2-7; D uncertain. V lost 0 bases, J lost 2 bases, and 11 bases lay in between. This CDR3 is 15 amino acids long. Germline CDR1 reads SGHVS; CDR2 reads FQNEAQ. In DNA form, the CDR3 reads TGTGCCAGCAGCTTAGCGGAGTCCAGAGCCTACGAGCAGTACTTC. Its protein is CASSLAESRAYEQYF.

The rearrangement uses TRBV9 and TRBJ2-1; 11 bases are shared with TRBD2. With V trimmed by 4 bases and J by 7 bases, 10 bases remained unmatched. The CDR3 is 16 residues long. Looked up from germline, CDR1 is SGDLS and CDR2 is YYNGEE. For the CDR3, the DNA is TGTGCCAGCAGCTCTAATAGCGGGAGGGCCGAGAATGAGCAGTTCTTC. Translation: CASSSNSGRAENEQFF.

The V call is TRBV6-1, the J call TRBJ1-5; D is uncertain. Trimming removed 3 bases at V and 4 bases at J, with 10 bases between. Germline V CDR1 and CDR2: MNHNS, SASEGT. The CDR3 is 14 residues long. The CDR3 protein is CASSEWQLNQPQHF. The CDR3, as DNA: TGTGCCAGCAGTGAGTGGCAGCTGAATCAGCCCCAGCATTTT.

The V gene is TRBV6-1, the J gene TRBJ2-5; weak D call: TRBD1 (7 bases). The ends were cut back, 4 bases at V and 3 bases at J, with 15 bases in the middle. From germline, CDR1 is MNHNS and CDR2 SASEGT. The CDR3 sequence is 15 residues long. CDR3 DNA sequence: TGTGCCAGCAGTGGCGGGCAGGGGGGAAAAGAGACCCAGTACTTC. Protein: CASSGGQGGKETQYF.

The chain uses TRBV7-9 and TRBJ1-1; D gene unclear. The germline V gene encodes CDR1 SEHNR and CDR2 FQNEAQ (reference sequence). The V gene lost 2 bases and the J gene lost 4 bases, with 17 bases spanning the gap. The CDR3 length is 16 residues. The CDR3 reads CASSLWSGGLGTEAFF. The CDR3 nucleotides are TGTGCCAGCAGCTTATGGTCCGGCGGCTTGGGCACTGAAGCTTTCTTT. The entire variable domain, with the rest obtained from reference TRBV7-9 and TRBJ1-1, is as follows: DTGVSQNPRHKITKRGQNVTFRCDPISEHNRLYWYRQTLGQGPEFLTYFQNEAQLEKSRLLSDRFSAERPKGSFSTLEIQRTEQGDSAMYLCASSLWSGGLGTEAFFGQGTRLTVV.

The chain uses TRBV5-1 and TRBJ2-1; tentative D call: TRBD2 (6 bases). This CDR3 has 17 residues. Between the trimmed V and J ends, which lost 2 bases and 2 bases, there was a span of 17 bases. Germline loops: CDR1 SGHRS, CDR2 YFSETQ. The CDR3: CASSLGWRGGPYNEQFF. The CDR3 DNA is TGCGCCAGCAGCTTAGGGTGGAGGGGAGGTCCCTACAATGAGCAGTTCTTC.

V and J are TRBV7-8 and TRBJ2-5; 8 nucleotides agree with TRBD1. With V trimmed by 5 bases and J by 1 base, 9 bases remained unmatched. The CDR3 is 16 amino acids. Germline V gives CDR1 SGHVS, CDR2 FQNEAQ. The CDR3 region is CASSPRTGSPQETQYF. The DNA for the CDR3 is TGTGCCAGCAGCCCGCGGACAGGGTCCCCCCAAGAGACCCAGTACTTC. The complete variable domain, with remaining parts taken from reference TRBV7-8 and TRBJ2-5, reads GAGVSQSPRYKVAKRGQDVALRCDPISGHVSLFWYQQALGQGPEFLTYFQNEAQLDKSGLPSDRFFAERPEGSVSTLKIQRTQQEDSAVYLCASSPRTGSPQETQYFGPGTRLLVL.

The V call is TRBV7-3, the J call TRBJ2-3; the D is unclear. CDR3 length equals 14 residues. Germline lookup yields CDR1 SGHTA and CDR2 FQGTGA. V dropped 2 bases and J dropped 0 bases, with 6 bases sitting between them. CDR3 region: CASSLYPSTDTQYF. The CDR3 DNA sequence: TGTGCCAGCAGCTTATACCCCAGCACAGATACGCAGTATTTT.